This passage covers 29 T cell receptor beta chains from one sample sequenced in a study of PD-1 blockade in classical Hodgkin lymphoma. Only in-frame clones appear in the TCRdb table, and some are missing; sequencing was by immunoSEQ multiplex PCR. The data contain 110,000 or so clones, around 89% of them singletons. Brentuximab vedotin exposure varied, and every patient relapsed after autologous stem cell transplantation. Sequencing was performed on peripheral blood mononuclear cells (PBMCs), taken before the second cycle of nivolumab. The receptors originated from a human donor with classical Hodgkin lymphoma.

The table lists this clone with a few counts. The rearrangement links TRBV5-6 to TRBJ2-7, with a possible D match to TRBD1 (6 bases). CDR1 SGHDT and CDR2 YYEEEE come from the germline V gene. The CDR3 has 15 amino acids. V was cut by 3 bases and J by 2 bases, with 15 bases left in between. The CDR3 sequence is CASSSDRLETYEQYF. The CDR3 nucleotides read TGTGCCAGCAGCTCCGACAGGTTGGAGACCTACGAGCAGTACTTC.

The chain employs TRBV4-1 and TRBJ2-7, with TRBD2 as a possible D gene (5 bases). The CDR3 is made up of 19 amino acids. Trimming pared 2 bases from V and 3 bases from J, leaving 26 bases between. Per the germline V gene, CDR1 is MGHRA and CDR2 is YSYEKL. CDR3 sequence (DNA): TGCGCCAGCAGCCAAAAGGTCATCAGGCGGGCGTCCTGGGACTACGAGCAGTACTTC. Translated, it gives CASSQKVIRRASWDYEQYF.

This clone was recorded once. This chain connects TRBV15 to TRBJ1-4; D not certain. Deletions cut 0 bases from V and 7 bases from J, with 12 bases between. The CDR3 contains 15 residues. CDR1 is LNHNV and CDR2 is YYDKDF in the germline V gene (reference sequence). The CDR3 DNA reads TGTGCCACCAGCAGAGAGGCACGTATGGGTGAAAAACTGTTTTTT. This encodes CATSREARMGEKLFF.

J is TRBJ1-3 and V is TRBV5-1; no definite D call. The germline CDR1 and CDR2 sequences are SGHRS and YFSETQ. This CDR3 region has 13 residues. Trimming took 0 bases from V and 1 from J, leaving 2 bases between them. The CDR3 region has the DNA TGCGCCAGCAGCTTGGAGTCTGGAAACACCATATATTTT. The encoded protein is CASSLESGNTIYF.

Only one count was recorded for this clone. This chain joins TRBV19 and TRBJ1-1, with D perhaps TRBD1 (6 bases). Germline values: CDR1 LNHDA, CDR2 SQIVND (reference sequence). Trimming took off 10 bases at V and 12 bases at J, with 15 bases between the two ends. CDR3 length: 10 residues. The CDR3 loop reads CATQGLVTFF. The CDR3 DNA reads as TGTGCCACACAGGGTCTTGTGACTTTCTTT.

The chain is built from TRBV11-2 and TRBJ2-7; D is ambiguous. Trimming took 2 bases from V and 6 from J, leaving 11 bases between them. CDR1 and CDR2 (germline): SGHAT, FQNNGV. The CDR3 length is 13 residues. DNA for the CDR3: TGTGCCAGCAGCTTATATGGAGAGAGCGAGCAGTACTTC. It yields the protein CASSLYGESEQYF.

The chain couples TRBV19 to TRBJ2-1; TRBD2 matches at 14 bases. V was clipped by 3 bases and J by 0 bases; unmatched bases: 4. This CDR3 contains 18 residues. CDR1 and CDR2 (germline): LNHDA, SQIVND (reference sequence). The CDR3 reads CASSMGLAGESSYNEQFF. As DNA, the CDR3 is TGTGCCAGTAGTATGGGACTAGCGGGGGAATCCTCCTACAATGAGCAGTTCTTC.

This chain connects TRBV5-8 to TRBJ2-7; D gene uncertain. Germline V lookup: CDR1 SGHTS, CDR2 YDEGEE. Deletions cut 1 base from V and 5 bases from J, with 4 bases between. The CDR3 contains 11 residues. DNA for the CDR3: TGTGCCAGCAGCTTGTCCCACGAGCAGTACTTC. Its protein is CASSLSHEQYF. Together with reference TRBV5-8 and TRBJ2-7, the CDR3 gives the full variable domain: EAGVTQSPTHLIKTRGQQATLRCSPISGHTSVYWYQQALGLGLQFLLWYDEGEERNRGNFPPRFSGRQFPNYSSELNVNALELEDSALYLCASSLSHEQYFGPGTRLTVT.

This clone was observed a handful of times. The V gene is TRBV7-8, the J gene TRBJ1-5; 8 bases are a match to TRBD1. Looked up from germline, CDR1 is SGHVS and CDR2 is FQNEAQ. CDR3 size: 15 residues. V shed 3 bases, J shed 1 base, and the junction held 2 bases outside the gene matches. The CDR3 here is CASSFDRGSNQPQHF. The CDR3 nucleotides are TGTGCCAGCAGCTTTGACAGGGGAAGCAATCAGCCCCAGCATTTT.

The chain joins TRBV5-1 to TRBJ2-7; a possible D gene is TRBD2 (6 bases). This CDR3 is built from 13 residues. The V gene's germline CDR1 is SGHRS and CDR2 YFSETQ. V lost 5 bases and J 6 bases, leaving 15 bases between the germline ends. This CDR3 is CASSLPMGGEQYF. The CDR3 nucleotides read TGCGCCAGCAGTTTACCGATGGGGGGCGAGCAGTACTTC.

The chain carries TRBV28 and TRBJ2-3; TRBD2 matches at 13 bases. The CDR3 spans 15 residues. J gave up 6 bases and V 7 bases, and 7 bases lay outside the gene matches. Germline CDR1 MDHEN, CDR2 SYDVKM. CDR3 bases: TGTGCCAGCAAACTACTAGCGGGAGGGCAGGATACGCAGTATTTT. Translation: CASKLLAGGQDTQYF.

This clone was counted only a few times. The chain couples TRBV28 to TRBJ2-7; D remains ambiguous. CDR3 length equals 11 residues. Germline V gives CDR1 MDHEN, CDR2 SYDVKM. Trimming cost V 4 bases and J 3 bases, with 4 bases left between them. CDR3 nucleotide sequence: TGTGCCAGCAGTTCGGTCTACGAGCAGTACTTC. Its translation is CASSSVYEQYF.

CDR3 coding DNA: TGTGCCAGCAGCTTGGCCTCAGATACGCAGTATTTT. It translates to CASSLASDTQYF. The chain uses TRBV5-5 and TRBJ2-3; no clear D gene. Trimming shortened V by 0 bases and J by 4 bases, and 3 bases separated the two germline ends. The germline CDR1 and CDR2 sequences are SGHKS and YYEKEE (reference sequence). This CDR3 spans 12 amino acids.

This clone was seen once. V gene TRBV27 combines with J gene TRBJ1-5; D is undetermined. V was cut by 5 bases and J by 0 bases, with 11 bases left in between. Germline V gene data show CDR1 as MNHEY and CDR2 as SMNVEV (reference sequence). CDR3 length equals 15 residues. The CDR3 bases are TGTGCCAGCAGTCCCCTTGGTGGTAGCAATCAGCCCCAGCATTTT. It encodes CASSPLGGSNQPQHF.

This rearrangement joins TRBV27 to TRBJ1-1; D unresolved. V was shortened by 3 bases and J by 1 base, with 9 bases between the two germline ends. CDR3 length: 14 amino acids. The germline CDR1 and CDR2 sequences are MNHEY and SMNVEV (reference sequence). The CDR3, as DNA: TGTGCCAGCAGTTTTCTTTCGGCGAACACTGAAGCTTTCTTT. Protein: CASSFLSANTEAFF.

Points on this clone: No conserved phenylalanine or tryptophan ends this CDR3, so it is likely a read error. The DNA is left out, because the CDR3 cannot be placed on it with certainty; the CDR3 is given as TCRdb lists it. The genes are TRBV28 and TRBJ1-4; the table gives TRBD1 as D, unverified against the DNA. With termini counted, the CDR3 has 14 amino acids. CDR1 MDHEN and CDR2 SYDVKM come from the germline V gene. This chain's CDR3 is CASSFSGGTGVLTV.

Only a few counts were recorded for this clone. This chain links TRBV6-7 with TRBJ2-7; D not certain. TRBV6-7 is an ORF, with its function uncertain. Deletions cut 11 bases from V and 7 bases from J, with 9 bases between. The CDR3 has 9 amino acids. CDR3 DNA sequence: TGTGCCGCAAGATCTGAGCAGTACTTC. This gives the protein CAARSEQYF.

The gene calls are TRBV10-3 and TRBJ2-7, with TRBD2 matching over 7 bases. The CDR3 runs 19 residues. V shed 0 bases, J shed 1 base, and the junction held 15 bases outside the gene matches. Germline CDR1 is ENHRY and CDR2 is SYGVKD. The CDR3 DNA follows: TGTGCCATCAGTGAGTCGTTAACAGACTTAGGACTAGAATCCTACGAGCAGTACTTC. It specifies CAISESLTDLGLESYEQYF.

This clone was counted a single time. This chain links TRBV13 with TRBJ2-7; D is possibly TRBD1 (6 bases). The germline V and J ends were trimmed by 2 bases and 4 bases, with 12 bases remaining between them. The CDR3 is 14 residues long. The germline gives CDR1 PRHDT, CDR2 FYEKMQ (reference sequence). The CDR3 protein is CASSLLSDRYEQYF. The CDR3 bases are TGTGCCAGCAGCTTATTGTCGGACAGATACGAGCAGTACTTC. Supplemented by reference TRBV13 and TRBJ2-7, the full variable domain reads AAGVIQSPRHLIKEKRETATLKCYPIPRHDTVYWYQQGPGQDPQFLISFYEKMQSDKGSIPDRFSAQQFSDYHSELNMSSLELGDSALYFCASSLLSDRYEQYFGPGTRLTVT.

This clone was seen a few times. The rearrangement joins TRBV6-5 to TRBJ2-7; 11 bases fit TRBD1. The CDR3 covers 16 residues. Trimming at V came to 2 bases and at J to 6 bases, leaving 9 bases not matched to a gene. CDR1 is MNHEY, CDR2 SVGAGI, per germline. CDR3 loop: CASSYGVGTGGREQYF. The CDR3 DNA sequence: TGTGCCAGCAGTTACGGAGTCGGGACAGGGGGACGCGAGCAGTACTTC.

Turning to this clone: Other DNA sequences in the sample encode the same CDR3. This chain links TRBV15 with TRBJ2-7; TRBD1 agrees at 7 bases. V was clipped by 0 bases and J by 4 bases; unmatched bases: 6. From germline, CDR1 is LNHNV and CDR2 YYDKDF (reference sequence). The CDR3 runs 15 residues. Here the CDR3 DNA reads TGTGCCACCAGCAGAGAGCAGGGGGAATCTTACGAGCAGTACTTC. Encoded protein: CATSREQGESYEQYF.

The rearrangement joins TRBV27 to TRBJ2-1, with D perhaps TRBD2 (5 bases). Trimming removed 4 bases at V and 7 bases at J, with 23 bases between. CDR3 size: 17 residues. Germline CDR1 and CDR2: MNHEY and SMNVEV (reference sequence). CDR3 sequence reads: CASSSPNRASSGNEQFF. CDR3 DNA sequence: TGTGCCAGCAGTTCACCCAATCGGGCTAGCTCGGGGAATGAGCAGTTCTTC.

The chain has TRBV19 and TRBJ2-7, with D tentatively TRBD1 (6 bases). From germline, CDR1 is LNHDA and CDR2 SQIVND (reference sequence). The V end was cut by 7 bases, the J end by 1 base, with 11 bases between. The CDR3 consists of 13 residues. The CDR3 reads CASNPTGSYEQYF. CDR3 in DNA: TGTGCCAGTAACCCTACAGGGTCCTACGAGCAGTACTTC.

V and J are TRBV7-8 and TRBJ1-3; 7 bases agree with TRBD1. V shed 5 bases, J shed 4 bases, and the junction held 5 bases outside the gene matches. Germline lookup yields CDR1 SGHVS and CDR2 FQNEAQ. The CDR3 has 14 residues. The CDR3 region has the DNA TGTGCCAGCAGCCGATCGGGACAGGGAAACACCATATATTTT. Its translation is CASSRSGQGNTIYF.

The chain links TRBV28 to TRBJ1-1; D might be TRBD1 (5 bases). Trimming cost V 7 bases and J 5 bases, with 20 bases left between them. This CDR3 has 15 residues. In germline, CDR1 is MDHEN, CDR2 SYDVKM. The CDR3 spells CASTARVGWGTEAFF. The CDR3 DNA reads as TGTGCCAGCACCGCCCGGGTGGGGTGGGGGACTGAAGCTTTCTTT.

Comments on this clone: Different DNA sequences within this sample yield the same CDR3. The rearrangement uses TRBV25-1 and TRBJ2-7, with D tentatively TRBD2 (7 bases). The germline CDR1 and CDR2 sequences are MGHDK and SYGVNS. CDR3 length: 17 residues. V was clipped by 3 bases and J by 2 bases, with 20 bases between them. In nucleotides, the CDR3 is TGTGCCAGCAGTGAGTCGTCGGGGGGCCCACAAACCTACGAGCAGTACTTC. It translates to CASSESSGGPQTYEQYF.

The rearrangement uses TRBV27 and TRBJ2-6, with D tentatively TRBD1 (5 bases). The V gene lost 5 bases and the J gene lost 2 bases, with 13 bases spanning the gap. From germline, CDR1 is MNHEY and CDR2 SMNVEV (reference sequence). This CDR3 region has 16 residues. For the CDR3, the DNA is TGTGCCAGCAGTACAGCCTTCAGGGCTGGGGCCAACGTCCTGACTTTC. It encodes CASSTAFRAGANVLTF.

The chain employs TRBV5-1 and TRBJ2-7; D may be TRBD1 (7 bases). The CDR3 is 14 amino acids. CDR1 and CDR2 (germline): SGHRS, YFSETQ. V dropped 7 bases and J dropped 2 bases, with 16 bases sitting between them. CDR3 sequence (DNA): TGCGCCAGCGCGCAGGGGGGAGGCACCTACGAGCAGTACTTC. This sequence encodes CASAQGGGTYEQYF.

The CDR3: CASSLAGTVVEQYF. The CDR3 DNA reads as TGCGCCAGCAGCTTGGCCGGGACAGTCGTCGAGCAGTACTTC. The chain is built from TRBV5-1 and TRBJ2-7, with 7 positions matching TRBD1. V shed 0 bases and J 6 bases; nucleotides not matched to a gene: 6. This CDR3 contains 14 residues. In germline, CDR1 is SGHRS, CDR2 YFSETQ.